Following are 17 T cell receptor beta chains from one sample sequenced in a study of identical twins' blood T cells. TCRdb redid the calling of the 5' RACE reads with MiXCR, one entry per CDR3 protein. The sample has 350,000 to 400,000 distinct CDR3 sequences, around 30% seen once. Sequencing was carried out using PBMCs. The receptor source for this set is a woman aged 18-49 years in good health.

This clonotype occurred many times. The chain joins TRBV20-1 to TRBJ1-1; D call uncertain. This CDR3 is 11 amino acids long. Germline CDR1 and CDR2: DFQATT and SNEGSKA (reference sequence). V lost 0 bases to trimming and J lost 1 base, with 0 bases between them. In DNA, the CDR3 is TGCAGTGCTAGAGAGAACACTGAAGCTTTCTTT. This sequence encodes CSARENTEAFF.

The chain joins TRBV7-2 to TRBJ2-1; 7 bases map to TRBD2. This CDR3 has 14 amino acids. V lost 1 base to trimming and J lost 7 bases; unmatched junction nucleotides: 4. CDR1 SGHTA and CDR2 FQGNSA come from the germline V gene. DNA for the CDR3: TGTGCCAGCAGCTTAGGTGCTAGCGGTAATGAGCAGTTCTTC. Its translation: CASSLGASGNEQFF.

The V and J genes are TRBV23-1 and TRBJ2-3; TRBD2 aligns across 7 bases. Being an ORF, TRBV23-1 has a function that is uncertain. The CDR3 is 16 residues long. V lost 4 bases to trimming and J lost 2 bases; unmatched junction nucleotides: 9. The CDR3 coding sequence is TGCGCCAGCAGTCCCACGGGGAGGGGTAACACAGATACGCAGTATTTT. Protein product: CASSPTGRGNTDTQYF.

This clonotype was seen only a few times. The chain is built from TRBV7-8 and TRBJ2-2, with D perhaps being TRBD1 or TRBD2 (5 bases each). Per the germline V gene, CDR1 is SGHVS and CDR2 is FQNEAQ. Trimming shortened V by 2 bases and J by 6 bases, and 13 bases separated the two germline ends. This CDR3 has 15 amino acids. The CDR3 sequence is CASSLIQGPSGELFF. For the CDR3, the DNA is TGTGCCAGCAGCTTAATCCAGGGACCCTCCGGGGAGCTGTTTTTT.

The chain couples TRBV18 to TRBJ2-1, with 8 bases aligning to TRBD2. The germline V gene encodes CDR1 KGHSH and CDR2 LQKENI. The CDR3 runs 15 residues. V was clipped by 6 bases and J by 5 bases; unmatched bases: 9. CDR3 amino acids: CASSPSAGGDNEQFF. CDR3 bases: TGTGCCAGCTCCCCCTCTGCGGGGGGTGACAATGAGCAGTTCTTC.

This clonotype was counted at least ten times. The CDR3 DNA is TGTGCCAGCAGCAAAAAAGACAGTGGCTACACCTTC. Encoded protein: CASSKKDSGYTF. The rearrangement links TRBV21-1 to TRBJ1-2; the table's D call, TRBD1, was not checked against the DNA. TRBV21-1 is noted as a pseudogene. This CDR3 is 12 amino acids long.

This chain connects TRBV5-5 to TRBJ2-4; TRBD1 or TRBD2 may be the D gene (6 bases each). Germline CDR1 and CDR2: SGHKS and YYEKEE (reference sequence). The CDR3 has 17 amino acids. The V gene lost 4 bases and the J gene lost 0 bases, with 17 bases spanning the gap. The CDR3 protein is CASSGAPGGLAKNIQYF. Here the CDR3 DNA reads TGTGCCAGCAGCGGAGCCCCTGGGGGGCTAGCCAAAAACATTCAGTACTTC.

This clonotype has more than one count but fewer than ten. The chain recombines TRBV20-1 with TRBJ2-1; D gene unclear. The V end lost 3 bases, the J end lost 0 bases, and 6 bases lay between the germline ends. The CDR3 extends over 13 amino acids. CDR1 and CDR2 from the germline V gene are DFQATT and SNEGSKA (reference sequence). In nucleotides, the CDR3 is TGCAGTGCTAGCGCGAGCTCCTACAATGAGCAGTTCTTC. Encoded protein: CSASASSYNEQFF.

There are many counts of this clonotype. V is TRBV6-5 and J is TRBJ1-1; D unclear. CDR1 and CDR2 (germline): MNHEY, SVGAGI. Trimming pared 7 bases from V and 1 base from J, leaving 13 bases between. The CDR3 is 14 amino acids. CDR3 bases: TGTGCCAGCACCTTGGCCGGCGGGAACACTGAAGCTTTCTTT. Protein sequence: CASTLAGGNTEAFF.

At least ten counts were recorded for this clonotype. This chain links TRBV2 with TRBJ2-3; TRBD1 might be the D (6 bases). CDR1 SNHLY and CDR2 FYNNEI come from the germline V gene. The CDR3 has 13 residues. The ends were cut back, 9 bases at V and 0 bases at J, with 10 bases in the middle. The CDR3 region has the DNA TGTGCCAGACGACAGGCTAGCACAGATACGCAGTATTTT. Translated: CARRQASTDTQYF.

The rearrangement joins TRBV29-1 to TRBJ2-3; 7 bases fit TRBD1. This CDR3 region has 13 residues. The trim removed 7 bases at V and 3 bases at J, leaving 7 bases unmatched. CDR1 is SQVTM, CDR2 ANQGSEA, per germline. The DNA for the CDR3 is TGCAGCGGGGACAGCCTGGGGACAGATACGCAGTATTTT. Translation: CSGDSLGTDTQYF.

A remark on this clonotype: A much larger clone is a single base away; this may be a read error. This sequence joins TRBV12-3 or TRBV12-4 and TRBJ2-3; D is unclear. This CDR3 is built from 12 residues. The CDR3 DNA is TGTGCCATCAGTAGGGATCAAAATACGCAGTATTTT. It is translated as CAISRDQNTQYF.

CDR3 amino acids: CASTPSLAANTGELFF. The CDR3 DNA is TGTGCCAGCACCCCCAGCTTGGCGGCGAACACCGGGGAGCTGTTTTTT. V usage is TRBV9 and J usage is TRBJ2-2; D uncertain. Trimming cost V 6 bases and J 0 bases, with 15 bases left between them. The CDR3 is made up of 16 amino acids. From germline, CDR1 is SGDLS and CDR2 YYNGEE.

The chain has TRBV5-1 and TRBJ2-7, with 11 bases identical to TRBD2. The CDR3 is 16 amino acids. Germline V lookup: CDR1 SGHRS, CDR2 YFSETQ. The V gene end was trimmed by 3 bases and the J gene end by 0 bases; junction bases not matched to a gene: 5. CDR3 coding DNA: TGCGCCAGCAGCTCGTTAGCGGGAGGGAGCTCCTACGAGCAGTACTTC. Its protein is CASSSLAGGSSYEQYF.

In nucleotides, the CDR3 is TGCAGCGTTGCTTTGGGAAATAATTCACCCCTCCACTTT. Protein sequence: CSVALGNNSPLHF. The genes are TRBV29-1 and TRBJ1-6; unclear D gene. Looked up from germline, CDR1 is SQVTM and CDR2 is ANQGSEA. There are 13 residues in the CDR3. V lost 4 bases to trimming and J lost 5 bases, with 9 bases between them.

This clonotype was recorded at least ten times. This chain connects TRBV10-3 to TRBJ2-3; possible D gene TRBD1, 6 bases. CDR1 ENHRY and CDR2 SYGVKD come from the germline V gene. Trimming took 0 bases from V and 9 from J, leaving 19 bases between them. The CDR3 extends over 16 amino acids. The CDR3 nucleotides are TGTGCCATCAGTGAGTCCAAAACCGGGACACCTCTAACGCAGTATTTT. Its translation: CAISESKTGTPLTQYF.

There are a few counts of this clonotype. This chain uses TRBV29-1 with TRBJ2-3; 8 bases map to TRBD2. The V gene's germline CDR1 is SQVTM and CDR2 ANQGSEA. Trimming took 6 bases from V and 3 from J; bases not matched to a gene: 11. The CDR3 is 15 amino acids. The CDR3 is CSVTGGERETDTQYF. CDR3 DNA: TGCAGCGTGACGGGGGGGGAGAGGGAAACAGATACGCAGTATTTT.